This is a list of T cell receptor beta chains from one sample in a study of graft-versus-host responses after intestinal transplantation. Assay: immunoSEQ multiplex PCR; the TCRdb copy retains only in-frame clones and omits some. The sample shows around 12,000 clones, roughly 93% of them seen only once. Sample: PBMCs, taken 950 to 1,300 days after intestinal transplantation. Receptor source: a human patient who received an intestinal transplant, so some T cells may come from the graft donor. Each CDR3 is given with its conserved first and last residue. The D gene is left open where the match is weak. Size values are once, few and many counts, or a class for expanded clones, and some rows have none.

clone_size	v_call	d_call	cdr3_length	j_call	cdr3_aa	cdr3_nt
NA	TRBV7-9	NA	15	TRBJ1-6	CASSPRGTTQRPLHF	TGTGCCAGCAGCCCTCGGGGGACAACCCAACGACCCCTCCACTTT
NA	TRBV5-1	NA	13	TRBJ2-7	CASSLGGTYEQYF	TGCGCCAGCAGCTTGGGAGGCACCTACGAGCAGTACTTC
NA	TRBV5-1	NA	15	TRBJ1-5	CASSPGAGDGQPQHF	TGCGCCAGCAGCCCCGGGGCAGGGGACGGTCAGCCCCAGCATTTT
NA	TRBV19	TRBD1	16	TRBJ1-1	CASSIQGAPMNTEAFF	TGTGCCAGTAGTATACAGGGGGCTCCAATGAACACTGAAGCTTTCTTT
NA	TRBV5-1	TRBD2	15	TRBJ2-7	CASSWGLAGHYEQYF	TGCGCCAGCTCCTGGGGGCTAGCGGGGCACTACGAGCAGTACTTC
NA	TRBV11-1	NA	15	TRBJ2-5	CASSFVGVAAETQYF	TGTGCCAGCAGCTTCGTGGGCGTGGCGGCAGAGACCCAGTACTTC
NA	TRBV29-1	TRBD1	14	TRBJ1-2	CSVDPSGQGGGYTF	TGCAGCGTTGATCCCTCCGGACAGGGAGGCGGCTACACCTTC
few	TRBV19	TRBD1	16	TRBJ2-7	CASSIWVTGGECEQYF	TGTGCCAGTAGTATCTGGGTGACAGGGGGAGAGTGCGAGCAGTACTTC
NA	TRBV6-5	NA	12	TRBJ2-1	CASRQGMGEQFF	TGTGCCAGCAGGCAGGGGATGGGTGAGCAGTTCTTC
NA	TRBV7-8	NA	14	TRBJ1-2	CASSLVRGNYGYTF	TGTGCCAGCAGCTTAGTACGGGGTAACTATGGCTACACCTTC
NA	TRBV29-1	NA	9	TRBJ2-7	CSAEHEQYF	TGCAGCGCCGAGCACGAGCAGTACTTC
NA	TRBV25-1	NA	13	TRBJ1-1	CASSDRRGTEAFF	TGTGCCAGCAGTGACCGCCGGGGCACTGAAGCTTTCTTT
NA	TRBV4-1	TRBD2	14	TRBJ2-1	CASSRAGDYNEQFF	TGCGCCAGCAGCCGAGCGGGGGACTACAATGAGCAGTTCTTC
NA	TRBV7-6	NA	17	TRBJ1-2	CASSLEADSPPIYGYTF	TGTGCCAGCAGCCTTGAGGCGGACAGTCCCCCGATTTATGGCTACACCTTC
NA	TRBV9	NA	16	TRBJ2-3	CASSVGLGESTDTQYF	TGTGCCAGCAGCGTTGGGTTGGGGGAATCCACAGATACGCAGTATTTT
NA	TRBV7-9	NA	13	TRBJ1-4	CASSSDNRWKLFF	TGTGCCAGCAGCTCAGACAACCGGTGGAAACTGTTTTTT
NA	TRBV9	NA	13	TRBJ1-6	CASSQLNNSPLHF	TGTGCCAGCAGTCAACTGAATAATTCACCCCTCCACTTT
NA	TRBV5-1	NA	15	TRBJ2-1	CASSLLAGAYNEQFF	TGCGCCAGCAGCTTGTTGGCGGGGGCATACAATGAGCAGTTCTTC
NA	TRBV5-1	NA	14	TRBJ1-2	CASRPGGEDYGYTF	TGCGCCAGCAGGCCGGGTGGCGAGGACTATGGCTACACCTTC
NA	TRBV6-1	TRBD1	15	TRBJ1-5	CASSGTTGSGQPQHF	TGTGCCAGCAGTGGTACGACAGGGTCCGGCCAGCCCCAGCATTTT